This T cell receptor (beta chain) was observed in a study of T cells in Graves' hyperthyroidism and ophthalmopathy (dated by TCRdb to about 2019). Background on the whole study: A discovery cohort of around 100 patients, roughly 45 with Graves' ophthalmopathy and more than 55 with stable Graves' hyperthyroidism, was used to find distinguishing TCR V-J signatures. TCR Vbeta CDR3 sequencing of 140 or so peripheral blood samples (fewer than 45 ophthalmopathy, 75 to 85 hyperthyroidism and approximately 17 progressor patients) is reported in the paper. An independent validation cohort of 18 to 20 hyperthyroidism patients and approximately 15 patients who later progressed to ophthalmopathy tested prospective prediction of ophthalmopathy. The 100 discovery patients were randomly split 7:3 into training and test sets. Following sampling, methimazole starting at 30 mg daily was given to hyperthyroidism patients, and high-dose intravenous methylprednisolone was given to ophthalmopathy patients. The study also compared thyroid tissue and blood T-cell repertoires from about six Graves' hyperthyroidism patients. What the research found in general, with its limitations: In validation, the model predicted progression to ophthalmopathy with roughly 66% sensitivity and approximately 72% specificity, a median of about 6 months before onset. No statistical method was used to fix the sample size in advance, and group allocation was not hidden from the investigators. Blood samples also contained most of the expanded thyroid clonotypes (frequency above 0.001), which suggests that blood repertoires may reflect thyroid immune responses. A model built on a 13 V-J signature distinguished ophthalmopathy from stable hyperthyroidism, reaching 85% to 90% sensitivity and about 81% specificity in cross-validation and 80%/75% in testing.

This clonotype was seen more than once but under ten times. Its recognized antigen is unknown. Per-nucleotide qualities are absent, and no much larger clonotype sits a single base away. TCR beta CDR3 regions were amplified from RNA transcripts. The first round of RT-PCR for the TCR CDR3 was performed with the HTBI primer set and the Qiagen OneStep RT-PCR kit. The libraries were constructed in a second round of multiplex PCR and then size-selected and purified. Sequencing of the libraries was done on an Illumina HiSeq2000 using paired-end 100 bp reads. As for the original processing: SOAPnuke was used to process the raw data, throwing out any read that contained adapters or uncalled bases, had a mean Phred below 15, or lacked an exact constant-primer or identifier match. COPE v1.2.5 was used to merge the high-quality paired reads, and each unique nucleotide sequence was defined as a clonotype. MiTCR v1.1 was used to align the clonotypes against IMGT TRBV, TRBD and TRBJ reference segments. The analysis included only V-J combinations with a frequency above 0.0001, which together covered 99% to 99.2% of the repertoires. A TCS score was defined as the ratio between F50 (clonal expansion) and ExV (chaos), using BLOSUM62-based TCRdist between CDR3 peptides within each V-J. Welch's t-statistics and random forest reduced 500 to 650 V-J features to roughly 13, which were used in a naive Bayes classifier (R e1071). Thyroid-blood repertoire similarity was quantified with the Morisita-Horn index. TCRdb reprocessing: public reads trimmed at Q25 with fastp, clones called with MiXCR, in-frame beta chains kept. CDR3 protein sequences are deduplicated, and each keeps its most common genes and DNA. TCRdb assigned the V and J calls; the authors' analysis was not used. This sample comprises approximately 700,000 distinct CDR3 sequences, less than 45% of them detected only once. Under 8% of the sample comes from the top ten.

Spanning cysteine to phenylalanine, the CDR3 consists of 13 amino acids. Only the CDR3 portion is preserved as DNA: 39 bases, with reading frame beginning at the first base. The germline V gene provides CDR1 SGHRS and CDR2 YFSETQ. The trim is 5 bases for V and 2 bases for J, with a gap of 10 bases between the germline ends. Any patient with an uncontrolled infection, another autoimmune disease, pregnancy or lactation was excluded. Diagnoses were established on the basis of clinical symptoms, serum thyroxine and TRAb, thyroid ultrasound, and orbital computed tomography. Total RNA was extracted with Trizol reagent, and quality was checked on an Agilent 2100 Bioanalyzer.

The V gene is TRBV5-1 and the J gene is TRBJ1-1, with no D gene named confidently. Sequenced input: peripheral blood or thyroid tissue (not recorded which). This TCR came from an adult man with Graves' disease, either hyperthyroidism or ophthalmopathy (not recorded which). The nucleotide sequence is given as TGCGCCAGCAGGGTCAGGCGAAACACTGAAGCTTTCTTT. This encodes CASRVRRNTEAFF.